This entry features one T cell receptor (beta chain) sequence. This could be a read error, since a much larger clone is one nucleotide away. CDR1 ENHRY and CDR2 SYGVKD come from the germline V gene. The length of the CDR3 is 11 residues. V gave up 3 bases and J gave up 9 bases, with 6 bases separating them. Germline DNA was also extracted, and blood RNA was taken from unsorted whole blood. TCR beta cDNA was reverse-transcribed from 500 to 550 ng of total RNA. The reaction used a constant-region primer and ProtoScript II reverse transcriptase. Library construction for TCR beta comprised three nested multiplex PCR rounds performed with slightly modified ARM-PCR. Amplification in the first two PCR rounds was performed using TRBV1-TRBV30 forward primers and a C-beta reverse primer for around 10 cycles each. Each CDR3 protein gets one entry after TCRdb re-called the multiplex PCR reads with MiXCR. The data contain some 190,000 distinct CDR3 sequences, roughly three fifths of them singletons.

This specimen comes from a study of tumor-infiltrating lymphocytes in primary liver carcinoma. Turning to the study itself: Patients underwent surgical resection for primary liver carcinoma. The cohort included men and women aged 30 to 69 years.

The source of this sequence is a man aged 35 to 55 with primary liver carcinoma and hepatitis B virus infection. The sample consisted of peripheral blood. This rearrangement joins TRBV10-3 to TRBJ1-5, with D perhaps matching TRBD1 (5 bases). The CDR3 DNA sequence: TGTGCCATCAGTGATAGGGGGCCCCAGCATTTT. As protein: CAISDRGPQHF.